This TCR beta chain appears in the sequencing data of a study of graft-versus-host responses after intestinal transplantation. Study outcomes and limitations: Graft-donor T cell macrochimerism coincided with high graft-versus-host to host-versus-graft clonal ratios in allografts.

About this clone itself: Its target is not known.

Germline CDR1 SGHNT, CDR2 YENEEA. The CDR3 has 14 residues. V trimming: 1 base; J trimming: 5 bases; junction bases outside the gene matches: 4. TCRdb's table, derived via immunoSEQ multiplex PCR, lists solely in-frame clones and lacks some. In the table there are tens of thousands of clones, just under 95% of which are singletons. V and J are TRBV11-3 and TRBJ2-5; 7 bases map to TRBD2. The sample was unstimulated CD4+ T cells sorted from spleen or lymph node cells, taken before intestinal transplant. The source of this sequence is a human donor who received an intestinal transplant. Here the CDR3 reads CASSLAVLAETQYF. The DNA of the CDR3 is TGTGCCAGCAGCTTAGCTGTACTAGCGGAGACCCAGTACTTC. Complete variable domain (other parts from reference TRBV11-3 and TRBJ2-5): EAGVVQSPRYKIIEKKQPVAFWCNPISGHNTLYWYLQNLGQGPELLIRYENEEAVDDSQLPKDRFSAERLKGVDSTLKIQPAELGDSAVYLCASSLAVLAETQYFGPGTRLLVL.